The 20 T cell receptor beta chains in this list originate from one sample, sequenced in a study of cytomegalovirus exposure and HLA in healthy donors. PCR employed 60 Vbeta and 13 Jbeta primers. Repertoires were generated with immunoSEQ multiplex PCR, while TCRdb's copy carries only in-frame clones and drops some. The sample lists about 120,000 clones, about 73% occurring once. The sequencing input was PBMCs. The receptors derive from a woman aged 25 to 39 in good health and CMV-seropositive.

The chain is built from TRBV28 and TRBJ1-2; 11 bases agree with TRBD1. The V segment lost 6 bases and the J segment 6 bases; nucleotides outside the gene matches: 3. CDR3 length: 13 residues. Germline CDR1 MDHEN, CDR2 SYDVKM. The CDR3 region is CASSRGQGDGYTF. As DNA, the CDR3 is TGTGCCAGCAGCCGGGGACAGGGGGATGGCTACACCTTC.

The chain has TRBV27 and TRBJ1-3; D not certain. V was shortened by 1 base and J by 0 bases, with 7 bases between the two germline ends. CDR1 is MNHEY and CDR2 is SMNVEV in the germline V gene (reference sequence). This CDR3 has 15 residues. The CDR3 region is CASSLFNYSGNTIYF. DNA for the CDR3: TGTGCCAGCAGTTTATTTAATTACTCTGGAAACACCATATATTTT.

The chain combines TRBV28 with TRBJ2-4; 8 nucleotides agree with TRBD1. This CDR3 spans 14 amino acids. Germline CDR1 is MDHEN and CDR2 is SYDVKM. J gave up 6 bases and V 6 bases, and 7 bases lay outside the gene matches. The CDR3 loop reads CASRTDREVNIQYF. The CDR3 DNA reads as TGTGCCAGCAGGACGGACAGGGAAGTAAACATTCAGTACTTC.

The chain links TRBV4-2 to TRBJ1-4; TRBD1 agrees at 8 bases. V shed 0 bases and J 7 bases; nucleotides not matched to a gene: 13. This CDR3 region has 18 residues. The germline V gene has CDR1 LGHNA and CDR2 YNFKEQ. As DNA, the CDR3 is TGTGCCAGCAGCCAAGATCATTGGGGGAGAGGACAGGGTGAAAAACTGTTTTTT. It specifies CASSQDHWGRGQGEKLFF.

The rearrangement joins TRBV7-2 to TRBJ2-1; 8 bases are a match to TRBD2. Looked up from germline, CDR1 is SGHTA and CDR2 is FQGNSA. The CDR3 runs to 13 residues. Trimming removed 6 bases from V and 7 bases from J; junction bases left unmatched: 5. The CDR3 bases are TGTGCCAGCAGGGCCGGGACTAGTAATGAGCAGTTCTTC. Translated, it gives CASRAGTSNEQFF.

J is TRBJ2-3 and V is TRBV27; 9 bases line up with TRBD2. The CDR3 consists of 17 residues. Germline V gene data show CDR1 as MNHEY and CDR2 as SMNVEV (reference sequence). V was clipped by 6 bases and J by 3 bases; unmatched bases: 13. The CDR3 spells CASSRTLRGGGTDTQYF. The CDR3 nucleotides are TGTGCCAGCAGCAGAACCTTGCGGGGGGGCGGTACAGATACGCAGTATTTT.

The chain employs TRBV7-2 and TRBJ1-3, with D unresolved. V was pared by 5 bases and J by 0 bases, with 8 bases between. This CDR3 comprises 14 residues. Germline V lookup: CDR1 SGHTA, CDR2 FQGNSA. CDR3 in DNA: TGTGCCAGCAGCCCCAGGCGCTCTGGAAACACCATATATTTT. Its translation is CASSPRRSGNTIYF.

The chain has TRBV28 and TRBJ1-1; 8 nucleotides align to TRBD1. This CDR3 is built from 13 residues. The junction had 5 bases not matched to a gene; V was cut back by 4 bases and J by 7 bases. Germline CDR1 and CDR2: MDHEN and SYDVKM. The CDR3 spells CASSWTGTYEAFF. The CDR3 DNA reads as TGTGCCAGCAGTTGGACAGGGACCTATGAAGCTTTCTTT. Full variable domain (outside the CDR3, taken from reference TRBV28 and TRBJ1-1): DVKVTQSSRYLVKRTGEKVFLECVQDMDHENMFWYRQDPGLGLRLIYFSYDVKMKEKGDIPEGYSVSREKKERFSLILESASTNQTSMYLCASSWTGTYEAFFGQGTRLTVV.

V is TRBV7-2 and J is TRBJ2-1, with TRBD2 as a possible D gene (6 bases). Germline V CDR1 and CDR2: SGHTA, FQGNSA. Trimming removed 2 bases at V and 9 bases at J, with 14 bases between. This CDR3 region has 14 residues. CDR3 DNA: TGTGCCAGCAGCTTATTATTGAAGGGAGGTGAGCAGTTCTTC. Encoded protein: CASSLLLKGGEQFF.

The chain is built from TRBV5-1 and TRBJ2-5; 8 nucleotides align to TRBD1. With 4 bases clipped from V and 1 base from J, the junction kept 6 bases outside the gene matches. CDR1 SGHRS and CDR2 YFSETQ come from the germline V gene. The length of the CDR3 is 15 residues. The CDR3 sequence is CASSLRQGLQETQYF. The CDR3 nucleotides read TGCGCCAGCAGCCTAAGACAGGGGCTCCAAGAGACCCAGTACTTC.

The chain is built from TRBV7-8 and TRBJ2-6, with D maybe TRBD2 (6 bases). CDR3 length: 20 amino acids. Per germline, CDR1 SGHVS and CDR2 FQNEAQ. V was trimmed by 2 bases and J by 0 bases, leaving 20 bases between them. The DNA for the CDR3 is TGTGCCAGCAGCTTACGGTGGGGGGTCGGCAGGGCCTCTGGGGCCAACGTCCTGACTTTC. This gives the protein CASSLRWGVGRASGANVLTF. The full variable domain, with the rest looked up from reference TRBV7-8 and TRBJ2-6, is GAGVSQSPRYKVAKRGQDVALRCDPISGHVSLFWYQQALGQGPEFLTYFQNEAQLDKSGLPSDRFFAERPEGSVSTLKIQRTQQEDSAVYLCASSLRWGVGRASGANVLTFGAGSRLTVL.

This chain connects TRBV7-9 to TRBJ2-3, with D perhaps TRBD2 (5 bases). The CDR3 is made up of 14 amino acids. V gave up 1 base and J gave up 4 bases, with 9 bases separating them. The germline gives CDR1 SEHNR, CDR2 FQNEAQ (reference sequence). CDR3 sequence reads: CASSLVEGPDTQYF. CDR3 bases: TGTGCCAGCAGCTTAGTTGAGGGCCCAGATACGCAGTATTTT.

The chain carries TRBV5-1 and TRBJ2-3; no reliable D call. V lost 0 bases, J lost 8 bases, and 4 bases lay in between. Germline V gene sequence: CDR1 SGHRS, CDR2 YFSETQ. The CDR3 sequence is 11 residues long. This CDR3 reads CASSLEATQYF. CDR3 bases: TGCGCCAGCAGCTTGGAAGCTACGCAGTATTTT. The variable domain in full, completed from reference TRBV5-1 and TRBJ2-3, reads KAGVTQTPRYLIKTRGQQVTLSCSPISGHRSVSWYQQTPGQGLQFLFEYFSETQRNKGNFPGRFSGRQFSNSRSEMNVSTLELGDSALYLCASSLEATQYFGPGTRLTVL.

V is TRBV15 and J is TRBJ2-1; the match to TRBD1 covers 8 bases. In germline, CDR1 is LNHNV, CDR2 YYDKDF (reference sequence). The CDR3 has 15 residues. V gave up 4 bases and J gave up 4 bases; unmatched junction bases: 6. CDR3 residues: CATSTAGTGYNEQFF. CDR3 DNA: TGTGCCACCAGCACCGCCGGGACAGGTTACAATGAGCAGTTCTTC.

The CDR3 loop is CASSPLGEASSGNTIYF. CDR3 coding DNA: TGTGCCAGCTCCCCCCTGGGGGAGGCCAGCTCTGGAAACACCATATATTTT. V usage is TRBV18 and J usage is TRBJ1-3, with D possibly TRBD1 on 5 matching bases. V was shortened by 6 bases and J by 0 bases, with 18 bases between the two germline ends. The germline CDR1 and CDR2 sequences are KGHSH and LQKENI. This CDR3 contains 17 residues. Drawing the rest from reference TRBV18 and TRBJ1-3, the complete variable domain is NAGVMQNPRHLVRRRGQEARLRCSPMKGHSHVYWYRQLPEEGLKFMVYLQKENIIDESGMPKERFSAEFPKEGPSILRIQQVVRGDSAAYFCASSPLGEASSGNTIYFGEGSWLTVV.

This chain connects TRBV4-3 to TRBJ1-6; D call uncertain. Germline-derived CDR1 and CDR2 are LGHNA and YSLEER. Trimming took 0 bases from V and 7 from J, leaving 4 bases between them. The CDR3 spans 13 residues. The CDR3 loop reads CASSQDRNSPLHF. The DNA for the CDR3 is TGCGCCAGCAGCCAAGATCGGAATTCACCCCTCCACTTT.

The chain joins TRBV5-1 to TRBJ2-5; no reliable D call. The CDR3 sequence is 13 residues long. CDR1 and CDR2 (germline): SGHRS, YFSETQ. Between the trimmed V and J ends, which lost 4 bases and 5 bases, there was a span of 12 bases. The CDR3 DNA is TGCGCCAGCAGCCCAACTAAGCCGGAGACCCAGTACTTC. The encoded protein is CASSPTKPETQYF.

The rearrangement joins TRBV19 to TRBJ1-4; no clear D. V was clipped by 10 bases and J by 8 bases, with 14 bases between them. CDR3 length equals 12 residues. Germline V gene lookup returns CDR1 LNHDA and CDR2 SQIVND (reference sequence). CDR3 amino acids: CATTSGSEKLFF. The DNA for the CDR3 is TGTGCCACTACGTCCGGGAGCGAAAAACTGTTTTTT.

CDR3 sequence reads: CSVPIRTSGGTYQETQYF. CDR3 DNA: TGCAGCGTCCCGATTCGGACTAGCGGCGGTACTTATCAAGAGACCCAGTACTTC. The chain joins TRBV29-1 to TRBJ2-5, with TRBD2 identical over 10 bases. CDR3 length equals 18 residues. Germline CDR1 reads SQVTM; CDR2 reads ANQGSEA. Trimming took 6 bases from V and 2 from J; bases not matched to a gene: 18.

The chain has TRBV7-6 and TRBJ1-4, with 8 positions matching TRBD1. The V gene's germline CDR1 is SGHVS and CDR2 FNYEAQ. The CDR3 length is 17 residues. The V and J ends lost 5 bases and 5 bases, in that order; junction bases with no gene match: 13. The CDR3 DNA reads as TGTGCCAGCAGCCCTAGAGGACAGGGAGGTCAGAATGAAAAACTGTTTTTT. It specifies CASSPRGQGGQNEKLFF.